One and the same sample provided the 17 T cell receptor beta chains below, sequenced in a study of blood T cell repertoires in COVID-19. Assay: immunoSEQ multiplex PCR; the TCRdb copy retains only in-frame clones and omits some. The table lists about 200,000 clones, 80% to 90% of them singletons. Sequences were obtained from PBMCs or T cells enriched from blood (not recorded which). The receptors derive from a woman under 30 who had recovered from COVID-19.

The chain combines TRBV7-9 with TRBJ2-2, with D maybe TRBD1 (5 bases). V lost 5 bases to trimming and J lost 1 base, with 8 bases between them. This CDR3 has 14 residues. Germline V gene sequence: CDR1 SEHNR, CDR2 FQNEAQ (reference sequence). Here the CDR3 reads CASSPGQNTGELFF. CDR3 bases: TGTGCCAGCAGCCCCGGACAGAACACCGGGGAGCTGTTTTTT.

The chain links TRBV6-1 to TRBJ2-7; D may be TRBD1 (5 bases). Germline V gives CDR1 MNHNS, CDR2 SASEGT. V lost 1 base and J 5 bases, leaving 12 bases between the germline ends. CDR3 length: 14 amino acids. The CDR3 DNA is TGTGCCAGCAGTGAAGTCAGCCTAGGGGACGAGCAGTACTTC. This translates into CASSEVSLGDEQYF.

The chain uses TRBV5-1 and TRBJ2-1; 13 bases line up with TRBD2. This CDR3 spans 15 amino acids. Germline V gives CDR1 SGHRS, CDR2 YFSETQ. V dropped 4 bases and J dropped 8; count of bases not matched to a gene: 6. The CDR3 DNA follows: TGCGCCAGCAGCCAGACTAGCGGGGGGTCCCATGAGCAGTTCTTC. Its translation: CASSQTSGGSHEQFF.

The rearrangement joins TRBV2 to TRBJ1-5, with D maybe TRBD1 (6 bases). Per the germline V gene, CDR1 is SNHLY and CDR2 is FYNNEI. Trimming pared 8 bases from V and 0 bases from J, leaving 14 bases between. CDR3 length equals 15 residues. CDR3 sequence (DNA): TGTGCCAGCCAAGGACAGACTTATAGCAATCAGCCCCAGCATTTT. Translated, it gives CASQGQTYSNQPQHF.

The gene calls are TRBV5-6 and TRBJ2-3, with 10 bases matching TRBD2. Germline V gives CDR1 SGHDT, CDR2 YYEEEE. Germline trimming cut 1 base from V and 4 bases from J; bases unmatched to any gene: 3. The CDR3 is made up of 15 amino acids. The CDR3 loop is CASSLISGGADTQYF. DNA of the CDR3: TGTGCCAGCAGCTTGATAAGCGGGGGGGCAGATACGCAGTATTTT.

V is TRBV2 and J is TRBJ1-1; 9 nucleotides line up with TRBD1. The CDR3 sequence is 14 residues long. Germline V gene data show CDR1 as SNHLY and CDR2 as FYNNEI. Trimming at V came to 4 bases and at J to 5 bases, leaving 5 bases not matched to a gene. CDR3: CASSAGTGRTEAFF. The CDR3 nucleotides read TGTGCCAGCAGTGCCGGGACAGGGAGGACTGAAGCTTTCTTT. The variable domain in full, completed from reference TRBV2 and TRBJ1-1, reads EPEVTQTPSHQVTQMGQEVILRCVPISNHLYFYWYRQILGQKVEFLVSFYNNEISEKSEIFDDQFSVERPDGSNFTLKIRSTKLEDSAMYFCASSAGTGRTEAFFGQGTRLTVV.

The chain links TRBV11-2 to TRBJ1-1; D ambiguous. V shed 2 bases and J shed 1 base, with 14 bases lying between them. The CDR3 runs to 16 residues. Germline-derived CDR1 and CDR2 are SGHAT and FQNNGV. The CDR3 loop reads CASSLYGKKANTEAFF. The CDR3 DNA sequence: TGTGCCAGCAGCTTATACGGGAAGAAGGCGAACACTGAAGCTTTCTTT.

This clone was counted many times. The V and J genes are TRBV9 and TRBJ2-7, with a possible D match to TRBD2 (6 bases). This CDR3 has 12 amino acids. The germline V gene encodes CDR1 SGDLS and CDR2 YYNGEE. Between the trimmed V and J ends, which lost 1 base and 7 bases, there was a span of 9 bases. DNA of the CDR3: TGTGCCAGCAGCGTATCCGGAGGGGAGCAGTACTTC. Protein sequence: CASSVSGGEQYF.

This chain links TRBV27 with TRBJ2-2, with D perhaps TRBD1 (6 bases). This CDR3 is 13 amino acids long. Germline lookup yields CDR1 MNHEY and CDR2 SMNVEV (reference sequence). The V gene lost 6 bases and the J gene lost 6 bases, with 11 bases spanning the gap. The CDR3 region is CASSRTVPGELFF. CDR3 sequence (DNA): TGTGCCAGCAGCCGGACAGTGCCCGGGGAGCTGTTTTTT.

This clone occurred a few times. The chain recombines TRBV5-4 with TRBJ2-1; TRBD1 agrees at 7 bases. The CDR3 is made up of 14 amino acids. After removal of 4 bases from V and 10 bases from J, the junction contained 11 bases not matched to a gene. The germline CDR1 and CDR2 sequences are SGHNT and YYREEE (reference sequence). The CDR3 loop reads CASSATPGTDEQFF. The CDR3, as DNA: TGTGCCAGCAGCGCGACCCCCGGGACAGACGAGCAGTTCTTC.

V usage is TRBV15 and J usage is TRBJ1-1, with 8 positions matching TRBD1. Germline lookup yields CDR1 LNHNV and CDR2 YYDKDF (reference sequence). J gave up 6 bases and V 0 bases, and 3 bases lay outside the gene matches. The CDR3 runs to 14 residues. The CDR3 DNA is TGTGCCACCAGCAGAGAACAGGGGGGGGCTGAAGCTTTCTTT. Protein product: CATSREQGGAEAFF.

The DNA of the CDR3 is TGTGCCAGCAGCTTAGGATCCGGGACACTTAATTCACCCCTCCACTTT. Translated, it gives CASSLGSGTLNSPLHF. The rearrangement links TRBV11-2 to TRBJ1-6; the D gene is possibly TRBD1 (6 bases). The V gene lost 1 base and the J gene lost 6 bases, with 13 bases spanning the gap. The CDR3 totals 16 residues. Germline values: CDR1 SGHAT, CDR2 FQNNGV.

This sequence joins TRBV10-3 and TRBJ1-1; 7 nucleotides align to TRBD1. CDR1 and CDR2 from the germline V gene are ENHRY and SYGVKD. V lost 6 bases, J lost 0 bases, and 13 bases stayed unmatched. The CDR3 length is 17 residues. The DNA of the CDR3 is TGTGCCATCAGGAGCAGAACAGGGGTTGAAATGAACACTGAAGCTTTCTTT. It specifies CAIRSRTGVEMNTEAFF.

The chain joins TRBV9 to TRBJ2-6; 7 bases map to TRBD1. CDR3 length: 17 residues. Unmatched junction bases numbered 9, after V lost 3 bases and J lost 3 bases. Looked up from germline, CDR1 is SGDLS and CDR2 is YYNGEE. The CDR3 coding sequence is TGTGCCAGCAGCGCGACCGGACAGGTCCTTGGGGCCAACGTCCTGACTTTC. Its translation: CASSATGQVLGANVLTF.

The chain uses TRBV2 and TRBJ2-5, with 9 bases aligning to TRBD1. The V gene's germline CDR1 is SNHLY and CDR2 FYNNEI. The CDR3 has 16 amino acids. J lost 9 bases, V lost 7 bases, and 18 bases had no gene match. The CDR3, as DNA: TGTGCCAGCAACGGAAGACAGGGGGGAAGAGAGATGGCCCAGTACTTC. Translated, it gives CASNGRQGGREMAQYF.

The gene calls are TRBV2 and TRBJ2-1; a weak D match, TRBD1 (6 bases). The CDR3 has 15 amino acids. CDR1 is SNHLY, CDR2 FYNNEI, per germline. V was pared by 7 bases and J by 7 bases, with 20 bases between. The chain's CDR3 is CASTRTDPLGNEQFF. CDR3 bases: TGTGCCAGCACCCGGACAGACCCCTTAGGGAATGAGCAGTTCTTC. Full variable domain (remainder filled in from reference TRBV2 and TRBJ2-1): EPEVTQTPSHQVTQMGQEVILRCVPISNHLYFYWYRQILGQKVEFLVSFYNNEISEKSEIFDDQFSVERPDGSNFTLKIRSTKLEDSAMYFCASTRTDPLGNEQFFGPGTRLTVL.

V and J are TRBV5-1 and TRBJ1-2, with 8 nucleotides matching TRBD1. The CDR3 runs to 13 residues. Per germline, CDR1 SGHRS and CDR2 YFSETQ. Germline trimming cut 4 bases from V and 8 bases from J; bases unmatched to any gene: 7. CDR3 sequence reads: CASSHGQGVGYTF. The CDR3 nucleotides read TGCGCCAGCAGCCACGGACAGGGTGTCGGCTACACCTTC.